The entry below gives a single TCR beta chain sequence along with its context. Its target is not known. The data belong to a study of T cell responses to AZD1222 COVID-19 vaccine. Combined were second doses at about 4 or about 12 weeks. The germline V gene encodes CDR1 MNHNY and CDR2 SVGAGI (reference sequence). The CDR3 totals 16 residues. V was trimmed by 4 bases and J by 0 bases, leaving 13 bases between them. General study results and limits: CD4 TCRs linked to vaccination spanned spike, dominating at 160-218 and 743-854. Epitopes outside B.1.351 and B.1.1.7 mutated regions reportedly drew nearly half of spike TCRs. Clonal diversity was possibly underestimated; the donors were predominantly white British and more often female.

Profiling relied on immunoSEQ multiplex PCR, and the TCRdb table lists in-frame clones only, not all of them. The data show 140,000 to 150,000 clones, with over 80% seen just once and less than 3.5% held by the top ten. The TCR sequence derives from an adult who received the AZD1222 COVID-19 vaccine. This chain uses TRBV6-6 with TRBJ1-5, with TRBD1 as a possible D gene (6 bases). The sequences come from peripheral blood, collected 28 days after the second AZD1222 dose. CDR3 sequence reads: CASSWGAPDSNQPQHF. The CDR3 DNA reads TGTGCCAGCAGTTGGGGGGCTCCTGATAGCAATCAGCCCCAGCATTTT.